The sequence of this T cell receptor beta chain was determined in a study of T cell responses to AZD1222 COVID-19 vaccine (dated by TCRdb to the early 2020s). Looking at the study overall: A total of just over 230 trial participants underwent TCR sequencing, of whom some 210 received two doses of AZD1222 and approximately 25 received two doses of the MenACWY control vaccine. Trial participants were enrolled by age into 18-55, 56-69 and 70-plus year subgroups, with about 150, 28 and 57 TCR-sequenced participants respectively. Findings and caveats that apply to the study as a whole: Because no day 14 peak-response samples were available, repertoires were characterized only after the peak T cell response. The 56-69-year group was small, and its depth increase did not reach significance, likely because of low power. Conclusions about previously exposed vaccinees were limited because only six AZD1222 recipients were SARS-CoV-2 seropositive at baseline. Participants were mostly white British, with more females than males. The authors suggested clonal diversity may have been underestimated. The whole spike protein was spanned by vaccine-associated CD4 TCRs, and dominant responses were seen in regions 160-218 and 743-854. After two AZD1222 doses, spike-specific TCR breadth and depth were significantly higher than at day 0 and than in MenACWY recipients. Reportedly, almost half of the unique spike-specific TCRs recognized epitopes lying outside the regions that are mutated in the B.1.351 and B.1.1.7 variants.

This clone was counted once. Its antigen is unknown. Base qualities are missing; no much larger clone stands one base away. The sample's time point, from its label and the paper: about 28 days (+/-7) after the second vaccine dose. Because spike-specific TCR depth and breadth did not differ between the two schedules, AZD1222 recipients who got a second dose at roughly 4 weeks were pooled with those who got a second dose at roughly 12 weeks. The vaccinee samples were drawn from two UK trials, COV001 and COV002, one of which was a single-blind randomized controlled phase 2/3 trial testing AZD1222 (ChAdOx1 nCoV-19) in healthy adults. Trial participant PBMC samples were collected at day 0 and day 28 after the second dose for TCRbeta chain sequencing. From the cysteine through the phenylalanine, the CDR3 covers 15 amino acids. Here the CDR3 DNA is all that survives: 45 bases in frame from base 1. From a lookup of the germline V gene, CDR1 and CDR2 are SGDLS and YYNGEE. For this chain, trimming is 0 bases at the V end and 3 bases at the J end, and the number of junction bases without a gene match is 3.

The CDR3 regions of human TCRbeta chains were analyzed by immunosequencing. The paper's data handling went like this. Repertoire TCRs were matched against a reference library of SARS-CoV-2-specific TCRs generated with the MIRA antigen-specificity platform. Breadth meant the fraction of unique TCRs that were SARS-CoV-2-associated, whereas depth meant the fraction of total T cells that were SARS-CoV-2-associated. Using the MIRA data, every spike-specific TCR was mapped to the spike region that the TCR reacted to and assigned to either a CD4 or a CD8 class. Log10-transformed breadth and depth values were compared by one-way ANOVA with Sidak's multiple comparisons tests. TCRdb stores this immuneACCESS table with in-frame sequences only. Part of the clones is absent; in the studies checked, under half of the shortfall reflects unresolved V genes, and no reason is known for the rest. That table supplies the V and J calls and clone size; D and trimming were determined from the DNA. The sample contains approximately 14,000 clones, under 90% of them found a single time. The top ten hold roughly two fifths of the sample.

The sequencing used peripheral blood, collected 28 days after the second AZD1222 dose. The sequence came from an adult who received the AZD1222 COVID-19 vaccine. The rearranged segments are TRBV9 and TRBJ1-3; 7 nucleotides in the junction match TRBD1. The CDR3 here reads CASSVETGFGNTIYF. The sequenced DNA: TGTGCCAGCAGCGTAGAGACAGGGTTTGGAAACACCATATATTTT.